These 12 T cell receptor beta chains were all obtained from the same sample, sequenced in a study of CD8 T cells in ankylosing spondylitis. TCRdb reprocessed the 5' RACE reads with MiXCR, giving one entry per CDR3 protein. Among around 75,000 distinct CDR3 sequences listed, 5.3% were seen once. Sequenced material: blood, either unsorted or a sorted T cell fraction (not recorded which). Receptors were obtained from a male donor with ankylosing spondylitis or in good health (not recorded which).

This clonotype was found many times. The CDR3 spells CSVELQGARPYEQYF. The CDR3 DNA sequence: TGCAGCGTAGAACTACAGGGGGCAAGACCCTACGAGCAGTACTTC. This chain uses TRBV29-1 with TRBJ2-7, with 9 bases matching TRBD1. After removal of 6 bases from V and 2 bases from J, the junction contained 11 bases not matched to a gene. Germline CDR1 and CDR2: SQVTM and ANQGSEA. CDR3 length equals 15 residues.

This clonotype was seen ten or more times. This chain connects TRBV29-1 to TRBJ1-5; D uncertain. This CDR3 has 13 amino acids. V was cut by 5 bases and J by 7 bases, with 15 bases left in between. Germline CDR1 is SQVTM and CDR2 is ANQGSEA. CDR3 amino acids: CSVTTDGSQPQHF. The CDR3 bases are TGCAGCGTTACTACGGACGGCAGCCAGCCCCAGCATTTT.

At least ten counts were recorded for this clonotype. This chain connects TRBV5-4 to TRBJ2-3, with TRBD2 identical over 10 bases. Germline loops: CDR1 SGHNT, CDR2 YYREEE (reference sequence). Trimming took 5 bases from V and 5 from J; bases not matched to a gene: 5. There are 14 residues in the CDR3. CDR3 sequence: CASRAGLARDTQYF. In DNA form, the CDR3 reads TGTGCCAGCAGAGCGGGACTAGCGAGAGATACGCAGTATTTT. The whole variable domain, remainder taken from reference TRBV5-4 and TRBJ2-3, is ETGVTQSPTHLIKTRGQQVTLRCSSQSGHNTVSWYQQALGQGPQFIFQYYREEENGRGNFPPRFSGLQFPNYSSELNVNALELDDSALYLCASRAGLARDTQYFGPGTRLTVL.

Ten or more counts support this clonotype. J is TRBJ1-6 and V is TRBV5-1, with D hard to call. This CDR3 is built from 15 residues. Germline V CDR1 and CDR2: SGHRS, YFSETQ. Trimming pared 0 bases from V and 2 bases from J, leaving 6 bases between. The CDR3 protein is CASSLDTPYNSPLHF. For the CDR3, the DNA is TGCGCCAGCAGCTTGGATACACCCTATAATTCACCCCTCCACTTT. Variable domain in full (rest from reference TRBV5-1 and TRBJ1-6): KAGVTQTPRYLIKTRGQQVTLSCSPISGHRSVSWYQQTPGQGLQFLFEYFSETQRNKGNFPGRFSGRQFSNSRSEMNVSTLELGDSALYLCASSLDTPYNSPLHFGNGTRLTVT.

This clonotype was seen many times. In DNA form, the CDR3 reads TGTGCCAGCAGCTACCCCTGGGGGGGTAACACTGAAGCTTTCTTT. Encoded protein: CASSYPWGGNTEAFF. The V gene is TRBV6-2 or TRBV6-3, the J gene TRBJ1-1, with D perhaps matching TRBD1 (5 bases). CDR1 is MNHEY, CDR2 SVGEGT, per germline. The CDR3 runs 15 residues. The V end lost 6 bases, the J end lost 2 bases, and 16 bases lay between the germline ends.

This clonotype was counted ten times or more. This chain connects TRBV3-1 to TRBJ1-5; TRBD1 matches 11 bases. Germline trimming cut 2 bases from V and 6 bases from J; bases unmatched to any gene: 3. CDR1 is LGHDT, CDR2 YNNKEL, per germline (reference sequence). CDR3 length: 15 amino acids. The CDR3 DNA reads as TGTGCCAGCAGCCAAAGTGGGACAGGGGGTCAGCCCCAGCATTTT. Its translation: CASSQSGTGGQPQHF.

This clonotype appeared many times. The gene calls are TRBV27 and TRBJ2-7; D might be TRBD2 (5 bases). The CDR3 extends over 14 amino acids. Germline V lookup: CDR1 MNHEY, CDR2 SMNVEV (reference sequence). V lost 0 bases and J lost 2, with 8 bases in between. CDR3 amino acids: CASSLSGLPYEQYF. CDR3 DNA sequence: TGTGCCAGCAGTTTATCAGGACTCCCCTACGAGCAGTACTTC.

In the case of this clonotype: Sequence at one end of the junction differs from germline and may be a read error. V usage is TRBV18 and J usage is TRBJ1-6; tentative D call: TRBD1 (5 bases). Germline V gives CDR1 KGHSH, CDR2 LQKENI. The CDR3 extends over 16 amino acids. The CDR3 DNA reads TGTGCCAGCTCACCTTTGGGGCAGACCTACAATTCACCCCTCCACTTT. It yields the protein CASSPLGQTYNSPLHF.

This clonotype was observed many times. The chain is built from TRBV7-7 and TRBJ2-5, with D uncertain. This CDR3 spans 14 amino acids. The V gene lost 3 bases and the J gene lost 0 bases, with 8 bases spanning the gap. The germline V gene has CDR1 SSHAT and CDR2 FNYEAQ (reference sequence). CDR3: CASSFGVNQETQYF. Here the CDR3 DNA reads TGTGCCAGCAGCTTTGGCGTGAACCAAGAGACCCAGTACTTC.

This clonotype showed up many times. The chain combines TRBV10-3 with TRBJ2-3; TRBD2 is a possible D gene (6 bases). The ends were cut back, 4 bases at V and 0 bases at J, with 8 bases in the middle. The CDR3 spans 14 residues. The germline CDR1 and CDR2 sequences are ENHRY and SYGVKD. CDR3 nucleotide sequence: TGTGCCATCAGTGGGGGGACTAGCACAGATACGCAGTATTTT. As protein: CAISGGTSTDTQYF.

This clonotype has at least ten counts. The rearrangement uses TRBV11-2 and TRBJ1-5; D not certain. This CDR3 contains 14 residues. Germline assignment: CDR1 SGHAT and CDR2 FQNNGV. The V and J ends lost 4 bases and 3 bases respectively, with 10 bases between them. CDR3 DNA: TGTGCCAGCAGCTCGGACGGGATCAATCAGCCCCAGCATTTT. Its protein product is CASSSDGINQPQHF.

About this clonotype: One junction end does not reproduce the germline sequence, and a read error may be involved. The chain recombines TRBV3-1 with TRBJ1-2; D remains ambiguous. The CDR3 is made up of 15 amino acids. Germline V CDR1 and CDR2: LGHDT, YNNKEL (reference sequence). The CDR3 nucleotides are TGTGCCTGCAGCCAAGGGTTCGGGTTTGTATATGGCTACACCTTC. This encodes CACSQGFGFVYGYTF.